This passage covers 13 T cell receptor beta chains from one sample sequenced in a study of blood T cell repertoires in COVID-19. Assay: immunoSEQ multiplex PCR; the TCRdb copy retains only in-frame clones and omits some. The sample has approximately 22,000 clones, just over 90% seen once. The sequencing input was peripheral blood. These receptors came from a man in his 70s with active COVID-19.

The rearrangement uses TRBV13 and TRBJ1-3; D possibly corresponds to TRBD1 (5 bases). Germline V gene lookup returns CDR1 PRHDT and CDR2 FYEKMQ (reference sequence). Trimming took 0 bases from V and 3 from J, leaving 6 bases between them. The CDR3 is made up of 14 amino acids. In DNA form, the CDR3 reads TGTGCCAGCAGCTTAGGACAGGTTGGAAACACCATATATTTT. Translation gives CASSLGQVGNTIYF.

This clone was picked up one time. The J gene is TRBJ2-4, the V gene TRBV6-2 or TRBV6-3; D remains unclear. Germline values: CDR1 MNHEY, CDR2 SVGEGT. This CDR3 contains 16 residues. V was cut by 4 bases and J by 2 bases, with 15 bases left in between. CDR3 coding DNA: TGTGCCAGCAGTTCCCCAGGCCTCGTAACCAAAAACATTCAGTACTTC. This translates into CASSSPGLVTKNIQYF.

The gene calls are TRBV6-5 and TRBJ1-5, with D maybe TRBD1 (5 bases). The germline CDR1 and CDR2 sequences are MNHEY and SVGAGI. The CDR3 sequence is 14 residues long. The V end lost 5 bases, the J end lost 4 bases, and 12 bases lay between the germline ends. DNA for the CDR3: TGTGCCAGCAGTCTCGACTCAGGGAATCAGCCCCAGCATTTT. Its protein product is CASSLDSGNQPQHF.

The CDR3 loop reads CATSRRGGTGGWRTEAFF. The CDR3 DNA reads TGTGCCACCAGCAGGCGAGGGGGGACAGGGGGCTGGAGAACTGAAGCTTTCTTT. The chain combines TRBV15 with TRBJ1-1; 12 nucleotides line up with TRBD1. Germline V gene sequence: CDR1 LNHNV, CDR2 YYDKDF (reference sequence). J lost 5 bases, V lost 3 bases, and 13 bases had no gene match. The CDR3 runs to 18 residues.

The V call is TRBV7-6, the J call TRBJ2-2; 10 bases fit TRBD1. Germline trimming cut 5 bases from V and 4 bases from J; bases unmatched to any gene: 10. The CDR3 extends over 17 amino acids. Germline CDR1 reads SGHVS; CDR2 reads FNYEAQ. The CDR3: CASSPYSGTGVTGELFF. DNA for the CDR3: TGTGCCAGCAGCCCTTATTCCGGGACAGGGGTCACCGGGGAGCTGTTTTTT.

The chain uses TRBV28 and TRBJ1-2; TRBD1 matches at 9 bases. The CDR3 has 13 amino acids. V lost 5 bases to trimming and J lost 4 bases; unmatched junction nucleotides: 2. Germline loops: CDR1 MDHEN, CDR2 SYDVKM. CDR3 protein: CASSRDRAYGYTF. CDR3 bases: TGTGCCAGCAGTCGGGACAGGGCCTATGGCTACACCTTC.

V usage is TRBV7-2 and J usage is TRBJ1-4, with 10 positions matching TRBD1. Germline V gene sequence: CDR1 SGHTA, CDR2 FQGNSA. The CDR3 has 14 residues. With 5 bases clipped from V and 8 bases from J, the junction kept 5 bases outside the gene matches. CDR3 nucleotide sequence: TGTGCCAGCAGCCGGGACAGGGGAGGAGAAAAACTGTTTTTT. Its protein product is CASSRDRGGEKLFF.

The V gene is TRBV6-1, the J gene TRBJ2-7; 7 bases are shared with TRBD2. Germline CDR1 and CDR2: MNHNS and SASEGT. The CDR3 contains 16 residues. Losses at the gene ends were 0 bases for V and 6 bases for J; bases not matched to a gene: 11. The CDR3 DNA sequence: TGTGCCAGCAGTGAAGCGCGCGTATACACGGGAGGCGAGCAGTACTTC. Its translation: CASSEARVYTGGEQYF.

The rearrangement links TRBV28 to TRBJ2-7, with D tentatively TRBD2 (5 bases). V dropped 7 bases and J dropped 7 bases, with 20 bases sitting between them. Germline V CDR1 and CDR2: MDHEN, SYDVKM. The length of the CDR3 is 14 residues. The CDR3 region has the DNA TGTGCCAGCACTCTACAACTAGGACTCGGGGAGCAGTACTTC. Its protein product is CASTLQLGLGEQYF.

The CDR3 coding sequence is TGCGCCAGCAGCCCCTACCTTGGGGATTCTCACCCGGGAGGCTACACCTTC. This codes for CASSPYLGDSHPGGYTF. The V and J genes are TRBV4-1 and TRBJ1-2; D remains ambiguous. This CDR3 has 17 amino acids. Between the trimmed V and J ends, which lost 4 bases and 8 bases, there was a span of 26 bases. In germline, CDR1 is MGHRA, CDR2 YSYEKL.

This clone was seen just once. V gene TRBV6-6 combines with J gene TRBJ2-7; the D gene is possibly TRBD2 (5 bases). This CDR3 contains 14 residues. The V gene lost 0 bases and the J gene lost 7 bases, with 13 bases spanning the gap. CDR1 and CDR2 from the germline V gene are MNHNY and SVGAGI (reference sequence). CDR3 loop: CASSYSASSGEQYF. In DNA form, the CDR3 reads TGTGCCAGCAGTTACTCCGCTAGCTCGGGTGAGCAGTACTTC.

The chain couples TRBV2 to TRBJ2-1; TRBD2 aligns across 12 bases. This CDR3 has 14 amino acids. V shed 7 bases and J 6 bases; nucleotides not matched to a gene: 4. Germline V gene lookup returns CDR1 SNHLY and CDR2 FYNNEI. The CDR3 coding sequence is TGTGCCAGCAACCTAGCGGGGGGGCCCAATGAGCAGTTCTTC. Its translation is CASNLAGGPNEQFF. Supplemented by reference TRBV2 and TRBJ2-1, the full variable domain reads EPEVTQTPSHQVTQMGQEVILRCVPISNHLYFYWYRQILGQKVEFLVSFYNNEISEKSEIFDDQFSVERPDGSNFTLKIRSTKLEDSAMYFCASNLAGGPNEQFFGPGTRLTVL.

This chain uses TRBV20-1 with TRBJ2-5, with D hard to call. The ends were cut back, 6 bases at V and 9 bases at J, with 11 bases in the middle. The CDR3 sequence is 10 residues long. Germline loops: CDR1 DFQATT, CDR2 SNEGSKA (reference sequence). The DNA of the CDR3 is TGCAGTGCCCCGCCAGCGCCCCAGTACTTC. It yields the protein CSAPPAPQYF.